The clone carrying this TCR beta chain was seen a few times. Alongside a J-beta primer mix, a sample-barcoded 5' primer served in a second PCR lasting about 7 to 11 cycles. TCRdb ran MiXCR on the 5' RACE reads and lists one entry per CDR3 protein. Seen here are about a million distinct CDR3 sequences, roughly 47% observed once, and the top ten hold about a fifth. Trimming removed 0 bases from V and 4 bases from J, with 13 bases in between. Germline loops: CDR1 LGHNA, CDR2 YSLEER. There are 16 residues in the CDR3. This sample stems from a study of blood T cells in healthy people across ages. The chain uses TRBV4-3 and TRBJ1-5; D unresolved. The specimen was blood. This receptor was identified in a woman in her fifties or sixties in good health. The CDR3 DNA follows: TGCGCCAGCAGCCAAGATCCGTGGGAAGGGAATCAGCCCCAGCATTTT. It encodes CASSQDPWEGNQPQHF.